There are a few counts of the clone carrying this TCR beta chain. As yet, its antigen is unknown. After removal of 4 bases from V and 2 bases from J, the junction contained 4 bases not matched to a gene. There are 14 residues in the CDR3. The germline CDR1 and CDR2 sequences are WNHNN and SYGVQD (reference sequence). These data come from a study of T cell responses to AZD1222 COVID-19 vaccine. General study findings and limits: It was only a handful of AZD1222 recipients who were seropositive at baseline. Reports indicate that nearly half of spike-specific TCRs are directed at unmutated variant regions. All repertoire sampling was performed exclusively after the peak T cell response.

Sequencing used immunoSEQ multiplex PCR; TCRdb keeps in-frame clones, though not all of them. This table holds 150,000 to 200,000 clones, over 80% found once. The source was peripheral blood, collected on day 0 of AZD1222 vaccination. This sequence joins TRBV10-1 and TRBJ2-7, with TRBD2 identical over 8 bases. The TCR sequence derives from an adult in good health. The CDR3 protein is CASSGSGGAYEQYF. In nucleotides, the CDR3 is TGCGCCAGCAGTGGGAGCGGGGGAGCCTACGAGCAGTACTTC.